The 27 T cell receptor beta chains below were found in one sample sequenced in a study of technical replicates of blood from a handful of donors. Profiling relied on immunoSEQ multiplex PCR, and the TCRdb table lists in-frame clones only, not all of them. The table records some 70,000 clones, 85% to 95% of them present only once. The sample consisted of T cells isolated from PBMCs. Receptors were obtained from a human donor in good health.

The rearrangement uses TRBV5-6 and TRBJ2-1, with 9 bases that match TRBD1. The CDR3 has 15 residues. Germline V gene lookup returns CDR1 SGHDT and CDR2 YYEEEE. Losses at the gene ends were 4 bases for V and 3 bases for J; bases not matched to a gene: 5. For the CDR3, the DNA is TGTGCCAGCAGCGGGGACAGGGCAATCTACAATGAGCAGTTCTTC. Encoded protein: CASSGDRAIYNEQFF. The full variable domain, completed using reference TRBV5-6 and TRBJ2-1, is DAGVTQSPTHLIKTRGQQVTLRCSPKSGHDTVSWYQQALGQGPQFIFQYYEEEERQRGNFPDRFSGHQFPNYSSELNVNALLLGDSALYLCASSGDRAIYNEQFFGPGTRLTVL.

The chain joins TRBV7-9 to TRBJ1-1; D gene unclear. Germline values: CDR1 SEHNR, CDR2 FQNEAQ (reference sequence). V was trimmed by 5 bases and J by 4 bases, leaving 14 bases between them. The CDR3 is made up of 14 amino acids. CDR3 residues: CASSPPGRATEAFF. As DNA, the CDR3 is TGTGCCAGCAGCCCACCAGGCCGAGCCACTGAAGCTTTCTTT.

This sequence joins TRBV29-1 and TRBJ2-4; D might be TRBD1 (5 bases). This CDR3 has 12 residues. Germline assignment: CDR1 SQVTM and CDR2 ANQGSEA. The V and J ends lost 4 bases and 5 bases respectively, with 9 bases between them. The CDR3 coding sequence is TGCAGCGTTGTTTCCAGGGAAAACATTCAGTACTTC. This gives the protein CSVVSRENIQYF.

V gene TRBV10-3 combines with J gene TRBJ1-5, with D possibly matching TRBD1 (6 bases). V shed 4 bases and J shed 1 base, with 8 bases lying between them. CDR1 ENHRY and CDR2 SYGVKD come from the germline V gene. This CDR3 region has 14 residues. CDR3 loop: CAISGQGSNQPQHF. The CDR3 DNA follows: TGTGCCATCAGTGGTCAGGGGAGCAATCAGCCCCAGCATTTT.

CDR3 region: CATSYGTGSLNEQFF. The CDR3 region has the DNA TGTGCCACCAGCTACGGGACAGGGTCTCTAAATGAGCAGTTCTTC. The chain links TRBV15 to TRBJ2-1; 9 nucleotides match TRBD1. The germline V gene has CDR1 LNHNV and CDR2 YYDKDF (reference sequence). The junction had 9 bases not matched to a gene; V was cut back by 5 bases and J by 7 bases. CDR3 length: 15 residues.

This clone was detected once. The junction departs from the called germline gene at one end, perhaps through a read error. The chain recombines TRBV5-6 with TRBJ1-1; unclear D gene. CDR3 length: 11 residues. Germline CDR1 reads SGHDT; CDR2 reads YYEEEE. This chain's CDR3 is CASSLGTGAFF. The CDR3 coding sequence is TGTGCCAGCAGCCTAGGAACTGGAGCTTTCTTT.

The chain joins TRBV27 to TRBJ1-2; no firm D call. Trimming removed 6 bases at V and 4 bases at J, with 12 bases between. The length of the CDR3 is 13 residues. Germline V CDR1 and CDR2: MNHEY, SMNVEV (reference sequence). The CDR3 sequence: CASSVDISYGYTF. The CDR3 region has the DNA TGTGCCAGCAGCGTAGACATCTCCTATGGCTACACCTTC.

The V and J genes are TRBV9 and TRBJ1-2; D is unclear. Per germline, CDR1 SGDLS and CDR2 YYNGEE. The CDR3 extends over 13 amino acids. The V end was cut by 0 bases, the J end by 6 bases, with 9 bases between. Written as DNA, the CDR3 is TGTGCCAGCAGCGTAGGAGGGAATCATGGCTACACCTTC. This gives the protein CASSVGGNHGYTF.

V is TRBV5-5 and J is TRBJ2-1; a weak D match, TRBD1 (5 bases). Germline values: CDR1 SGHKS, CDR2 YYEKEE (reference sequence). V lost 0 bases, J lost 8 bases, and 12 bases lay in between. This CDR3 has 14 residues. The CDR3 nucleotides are TGTGCCAGCAGCTTGGAGAACTCCAGGGATGAGCAGTTCTTC. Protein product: CASSLENSRDEQFF.

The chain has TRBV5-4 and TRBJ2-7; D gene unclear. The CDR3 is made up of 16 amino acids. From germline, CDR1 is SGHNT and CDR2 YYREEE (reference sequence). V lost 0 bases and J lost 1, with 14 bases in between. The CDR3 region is CASSLDPEAESYEQYF. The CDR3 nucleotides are TGTGCCAGCAGCTTGGATCCAGAGGCGGAGTCCTACGAGCAGTACTTC. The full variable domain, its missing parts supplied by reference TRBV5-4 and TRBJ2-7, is ETGVTQSPTHLIKTRGQQVTLRCSSQSGHNTVSWYQQALGQGPQFIFQYYREEENGRGNFPPRFSGLQFPNYSSELNVNALELDDSALYLCASSLDPEAESYEQYFGPGTRLTVT.

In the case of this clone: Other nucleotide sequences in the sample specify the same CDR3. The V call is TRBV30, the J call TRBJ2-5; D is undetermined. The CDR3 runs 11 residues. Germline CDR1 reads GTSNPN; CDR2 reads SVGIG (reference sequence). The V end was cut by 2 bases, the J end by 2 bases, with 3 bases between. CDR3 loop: CAWSPQETQYF. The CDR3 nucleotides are TGTGCCTGGAGTCCTCAAGAGACCCAGTACTTC.

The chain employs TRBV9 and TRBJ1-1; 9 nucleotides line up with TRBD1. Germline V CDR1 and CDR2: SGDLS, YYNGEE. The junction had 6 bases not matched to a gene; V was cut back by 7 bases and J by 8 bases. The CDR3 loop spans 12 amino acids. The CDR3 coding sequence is TGTGCCAGCGGACCGGGACAGGGAGAAGCTTTCTTT. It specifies CASGPGQGEAFF. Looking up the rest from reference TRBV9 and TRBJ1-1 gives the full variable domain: DSGVTQTPKHLITATGQRVTLRCSPRSGDLSVYWYQQSLDQGLQFLIQYYNGEERAKGNILERFSAQQFPDLHSELNLSSLELGDSALYFCASGPGQGEAFFGQGTRLTVV.

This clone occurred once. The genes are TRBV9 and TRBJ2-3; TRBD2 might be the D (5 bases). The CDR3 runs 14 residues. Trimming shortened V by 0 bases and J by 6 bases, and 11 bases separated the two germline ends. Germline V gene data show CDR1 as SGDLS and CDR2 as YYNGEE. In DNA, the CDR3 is TGTGCCAGCAGCGTAGCTCGGACTCCGGATACGCAGTATTTT. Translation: CASSVARTPDTQYF. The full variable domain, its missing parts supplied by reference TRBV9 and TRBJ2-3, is DSGVTQTPKHLITATGQRVTLRCSPRSGDLSVYWYQQSLDQGLQFLIQYYNGEERAKGNILERFSAQQFPDLHSELNLSSLELGDSALYFCASSVARTPDTQYFGPGTRLTVL.

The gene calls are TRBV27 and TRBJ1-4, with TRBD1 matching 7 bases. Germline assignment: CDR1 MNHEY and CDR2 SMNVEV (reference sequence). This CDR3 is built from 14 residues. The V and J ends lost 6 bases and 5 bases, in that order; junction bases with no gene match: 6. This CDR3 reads CASRRQGLNEKLFF. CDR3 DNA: TGTGCCAGCAGAAGACAGGGCCTCAATGAAAAACTGTTTTTT.

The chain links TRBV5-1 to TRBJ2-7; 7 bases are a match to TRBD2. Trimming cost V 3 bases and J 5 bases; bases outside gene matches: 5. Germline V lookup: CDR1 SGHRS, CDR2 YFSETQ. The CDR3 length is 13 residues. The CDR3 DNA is TGCGCCAGCAGCTCAGCGGGATCCCACGAGCAGTACTTC. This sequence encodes CASSSAGSHEQYF. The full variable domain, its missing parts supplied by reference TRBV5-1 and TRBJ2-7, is KAGVTQTPRYLIKTRGQQVTLSCSPISGHRSVSWYQQTPGQGLQFLFEYFSETQRNKGNFPGRFSGRQFSNSRSEMNVSTLELGDSALYLCASSSAGSHEQYFGPGTRLTVT.

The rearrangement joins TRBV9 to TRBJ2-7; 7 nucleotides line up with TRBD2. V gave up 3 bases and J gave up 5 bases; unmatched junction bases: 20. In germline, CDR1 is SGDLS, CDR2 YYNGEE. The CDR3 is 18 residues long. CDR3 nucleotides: TGTGCCAGCAGCGGGGGACTTCGGGACTCCGGGAGGAGCCACGAGCAGTACTTC. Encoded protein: CASSGGLRDSGRSHEQYF.

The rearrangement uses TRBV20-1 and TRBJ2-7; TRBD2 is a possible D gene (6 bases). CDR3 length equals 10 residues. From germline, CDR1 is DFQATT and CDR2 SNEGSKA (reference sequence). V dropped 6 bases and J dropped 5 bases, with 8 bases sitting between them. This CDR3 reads CSAASDEQYF. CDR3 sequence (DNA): TGCAGTGCGGCTAGCGACGAGCAGTACTTC.

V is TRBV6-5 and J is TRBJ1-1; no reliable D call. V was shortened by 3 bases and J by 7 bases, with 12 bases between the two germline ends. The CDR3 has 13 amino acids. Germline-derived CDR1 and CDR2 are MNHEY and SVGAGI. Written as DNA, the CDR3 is TGTGCCAGCAGTTATGGAGAGGCCCTTGAAGCTTTCTTT. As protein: CASSYGEALEAFF.

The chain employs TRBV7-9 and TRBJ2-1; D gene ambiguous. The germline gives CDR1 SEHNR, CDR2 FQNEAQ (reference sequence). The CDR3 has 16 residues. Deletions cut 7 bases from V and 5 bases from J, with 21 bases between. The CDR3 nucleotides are TGTGCCAGCATCCAAGAGCGCCGCGAATGGAACAATGAGCAGTTCTTC. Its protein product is CASIQERREWNNEQFF.

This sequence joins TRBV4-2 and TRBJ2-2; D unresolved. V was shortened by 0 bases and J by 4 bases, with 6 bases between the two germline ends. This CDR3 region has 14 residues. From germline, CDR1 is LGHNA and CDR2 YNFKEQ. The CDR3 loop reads CASSQEEATGELFF. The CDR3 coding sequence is TGTGCCAGCAGCCAAGAAGAGGCCACCGGGGAGCTGTTTTTT.

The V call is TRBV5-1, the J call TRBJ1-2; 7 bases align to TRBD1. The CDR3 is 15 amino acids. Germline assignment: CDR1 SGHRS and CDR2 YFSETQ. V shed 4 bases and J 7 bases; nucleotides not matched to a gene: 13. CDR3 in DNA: TGCGCCAGCAGCGCCCGACAGGGACTCGAGACTGGCTACACCTTC. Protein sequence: CASSARQGLETGYTF. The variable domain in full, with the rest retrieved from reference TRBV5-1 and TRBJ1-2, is KAGVTQTPRYLIKTRGQQVTLSCSPISGHRSVSWYQQTPGQGLQFLFEYFSETQRNKGNFPGRFSGRQFSNSRSEMNVSTLELGDSALYLCASSARQGLETGYTFGSGTRLTVV.

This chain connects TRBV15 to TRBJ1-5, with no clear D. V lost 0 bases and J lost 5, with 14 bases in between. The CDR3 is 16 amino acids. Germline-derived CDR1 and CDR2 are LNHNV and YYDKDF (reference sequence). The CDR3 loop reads CATSRDPDRGHQPQHF. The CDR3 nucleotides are TGTGCCACCAGCAGAGATCCAGATCGCGGCCATCAGCCCCAGCATTTT.

The CDR3 loop is CASFKGQENTEAFF. In nucleotides, the CDR3 is TGTGCCAGCTTCAAAGGACAGGAGAACACTGAAGCTTTCTTT. This chain connects TRBV7-9 to TRBJ1-1; 7 nucleotides line up with TRBD1. After removal of 8 bases from V and 1 base from J, the junction contained 7 bases not matched to a gene. This CDR3 region has 14 residues. The germline CDR1 and CDR2 sequences are SEHNR and FQNEAQ (reference sequence).

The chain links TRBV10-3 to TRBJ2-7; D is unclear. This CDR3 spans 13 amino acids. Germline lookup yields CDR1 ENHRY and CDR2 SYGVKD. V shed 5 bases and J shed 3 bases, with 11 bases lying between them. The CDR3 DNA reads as TGTGCCATCAGTTTTTCACGGAGCTACGAGCAGTACTTC. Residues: CAISFSRSYEQYF.

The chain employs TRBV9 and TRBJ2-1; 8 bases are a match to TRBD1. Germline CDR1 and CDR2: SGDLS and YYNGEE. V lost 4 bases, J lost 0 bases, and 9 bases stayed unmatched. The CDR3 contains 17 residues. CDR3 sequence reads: CASSSRTGIGSYNEQFF. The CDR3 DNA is TGTGCCAGCAGCTCTAGGACAGGGATAGGCTCCTACAATGAGCAGTTCTTC. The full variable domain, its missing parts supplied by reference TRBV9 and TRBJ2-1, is DSGVTQTPKHLITATGQRVTLRCSPRSGDLSVYWYQQSLDQGLQFLIQYYNGEERAKGNILERFSAQQFPDLHSELNLSSLELGDSALYFCASSSRTGIGSYNEQFFGPGTRLTVL.

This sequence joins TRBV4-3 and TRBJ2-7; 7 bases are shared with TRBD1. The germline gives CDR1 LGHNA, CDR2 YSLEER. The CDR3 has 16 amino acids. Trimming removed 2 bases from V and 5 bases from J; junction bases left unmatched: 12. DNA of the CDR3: TGCGCCAGCAGCCAAAGTGCCCGACAGGGTCGAGACGAGCAGTACTTC. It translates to CASSQSARQGRDEQYF.

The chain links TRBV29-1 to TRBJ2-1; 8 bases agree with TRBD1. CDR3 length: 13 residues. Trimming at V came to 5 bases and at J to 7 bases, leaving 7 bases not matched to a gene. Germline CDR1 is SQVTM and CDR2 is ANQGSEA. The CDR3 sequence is CSVPRTGRNEQFF. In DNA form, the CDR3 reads TGCAGCGTTCCCAGGACAGGGAGGAATGAGCAGTTCTTC.